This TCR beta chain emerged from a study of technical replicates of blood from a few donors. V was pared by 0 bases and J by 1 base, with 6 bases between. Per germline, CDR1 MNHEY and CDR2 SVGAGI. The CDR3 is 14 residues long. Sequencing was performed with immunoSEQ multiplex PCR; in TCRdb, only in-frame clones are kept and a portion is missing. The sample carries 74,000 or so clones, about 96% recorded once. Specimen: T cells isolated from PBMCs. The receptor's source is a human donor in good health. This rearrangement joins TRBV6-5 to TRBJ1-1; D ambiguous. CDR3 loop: CASSYSSTNTEAFF. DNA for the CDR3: TGTGCCAGCAGTTACTCTTCTACGAACACTGAAGCTTTCTTT.